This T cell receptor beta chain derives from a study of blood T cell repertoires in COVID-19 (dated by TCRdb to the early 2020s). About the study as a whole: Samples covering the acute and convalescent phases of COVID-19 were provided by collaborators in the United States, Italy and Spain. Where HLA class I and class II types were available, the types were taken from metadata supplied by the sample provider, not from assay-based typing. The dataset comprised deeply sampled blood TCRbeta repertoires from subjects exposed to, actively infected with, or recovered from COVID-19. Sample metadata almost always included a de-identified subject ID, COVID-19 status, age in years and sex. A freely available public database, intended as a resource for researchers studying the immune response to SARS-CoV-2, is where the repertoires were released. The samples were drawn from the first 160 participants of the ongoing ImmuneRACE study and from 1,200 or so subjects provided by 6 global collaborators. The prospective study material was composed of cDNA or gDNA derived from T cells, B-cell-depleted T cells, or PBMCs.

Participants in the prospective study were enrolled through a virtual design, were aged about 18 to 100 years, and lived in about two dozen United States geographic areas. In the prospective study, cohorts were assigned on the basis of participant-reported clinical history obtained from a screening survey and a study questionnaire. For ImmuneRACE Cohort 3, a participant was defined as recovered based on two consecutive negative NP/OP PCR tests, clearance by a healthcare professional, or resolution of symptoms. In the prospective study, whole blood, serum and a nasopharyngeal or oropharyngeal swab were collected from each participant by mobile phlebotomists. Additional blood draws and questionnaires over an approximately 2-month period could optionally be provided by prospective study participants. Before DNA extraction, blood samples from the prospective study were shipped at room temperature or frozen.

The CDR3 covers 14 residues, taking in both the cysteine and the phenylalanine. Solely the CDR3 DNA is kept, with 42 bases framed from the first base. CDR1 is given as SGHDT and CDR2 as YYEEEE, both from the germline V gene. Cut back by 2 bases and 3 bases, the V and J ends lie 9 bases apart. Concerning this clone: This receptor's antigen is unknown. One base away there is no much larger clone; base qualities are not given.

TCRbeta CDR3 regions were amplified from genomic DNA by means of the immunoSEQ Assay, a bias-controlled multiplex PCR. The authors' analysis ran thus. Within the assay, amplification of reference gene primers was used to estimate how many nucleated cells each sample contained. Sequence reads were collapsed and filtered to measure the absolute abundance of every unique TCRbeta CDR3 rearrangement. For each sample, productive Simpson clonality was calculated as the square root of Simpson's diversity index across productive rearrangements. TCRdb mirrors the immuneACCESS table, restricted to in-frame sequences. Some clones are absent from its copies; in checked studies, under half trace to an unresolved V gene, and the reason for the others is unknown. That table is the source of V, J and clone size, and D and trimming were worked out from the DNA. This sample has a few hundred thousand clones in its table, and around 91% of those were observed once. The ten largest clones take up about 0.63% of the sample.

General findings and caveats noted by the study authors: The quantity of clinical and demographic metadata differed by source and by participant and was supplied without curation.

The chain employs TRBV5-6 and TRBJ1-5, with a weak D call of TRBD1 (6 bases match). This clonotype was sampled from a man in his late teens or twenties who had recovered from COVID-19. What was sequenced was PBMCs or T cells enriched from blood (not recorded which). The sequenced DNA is TGTGCCAGCAGCTTCGGACAGTCCAATCAGCCCCAGCATTTT. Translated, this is CASSFGQSNQPQHF. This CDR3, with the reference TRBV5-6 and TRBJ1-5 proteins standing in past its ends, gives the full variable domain DAGVTQSPTHLIKTRGQQVTLRCSPKSGHDTVSWYQQALGQGPQFIFQYYEEEERQRGNFPDRFSGHQFPNYSSELNVNALLLGDSALYLCASSFGQSNQPQHFGDGTRLSIL.